The TCR beta chain described here comes from a study of control samples from healthy donors and cancer patients. The V end was cut by 0 bases, the J end by 6 bases, with 10 bases between. CDR1 is SGHRS and CDR2 is YFSETQ in the germline V gene. The CDR3 has 14 residues. The protocol was immunoSEQ multiplex PCR, while the TCRdb copy is restricted to in-frame clones and leaves out a portion. The profile shows about 98,000 clones, about 91% of them singletons. The chain links TRBV5-1 to TRBJ1-5; D is unresolved. The sequencing input was blood. The clonotype originates from a woman aged 18-35 years in good health. For the CDR3, the DNA is TGCGCCAGCAGCTTGGACGGTGCCGGTCAGCCCCAGCATTTT. Its protein is CASSLDGAGQPQHF.